The sequence of this TCR beta chain was determined in a study of Ad26.COV2.S vaccination and SARS-CoV-2 variants. V dropped 5 bases and J dropped 3 bases, with 23 bases sitting between them. The CDR3 has 17 residues. CDR1 and CDR2 (germline): LNHDA, SQIVND (reference sequence). TCRdb's table, derived via immunoSEQ multiplex PCR, lists solely in-frame clones and lacks some. Of more than 40,000 clones listed, about 83% are singletons. The chain has TRBV19 and TRBJ2-7, with D perhaps being TRBD1 or TRBD2 (6 bases each). The receptor's source is a human donor who had recovered from COVID-19. The material sequenced was peripheral blood, taken after recovery from COVID-19. This CDR3 reads CASSPVVGGLVDYEQYF. CDR3 bases: TGTGCCAGTAGTCCGGTTGTGGGGGGCCTAGTAGACTACGAGCAGTACTTC.